This entry describes one T cell receptor (beta chain). Its specificity is unknown. Libraries were prepared by immunoSEQ multiplex PCR; TCRdb keeps only in-frame clonotypes and omits some of them. The data show 90,000 to 120,000 clones, around nine tenths seen once. These data originate in a study of T cell responses to AZD1222 COVID-19 vaccine. Regarding the study as a whole: The breadth and depth of Spike-specific TCRs increased once two AZD1222 doses had been given. Clonal diversity may have been underestimated in mostly white British donors. Only six individuals given AZD1222 were seropositive at baseline. Vaccine-associated CD4 TCRs spanned spike, dominant at 160-218 and 743-854.

Germline CDR1 LNHDA, CDR2 SQIVND (reference sequence). There are 15 residues in the CDR3. V was clipped by 5 bases and J by 6 bases; unmatched bases: 10. The clonotype originates from an adult who received the MenACWY meningococcal vaccine as a control. The chain uses TRBV19 and TRBJ1-2; 9 nucleotides agree with TRBD1. Material: peripheral blood, obtained 28 days after the second dose of the MenACWY control vaccine. This CDR3 reads CASSYQGQGNDGYTF. The CDR3 DNA sequence: TGTGCCAGTAGTTACCAGGGACAGGGCAACGATGGCTACACCTTC.